The 24 T cell receptor beta chains below were found in one sample sequenced in a study of T cells in Graves' hyperthyroidism and ophthalmopathy. TCR beta CDR3 regions were amplified from RNA transcripts. The HTBI set primed first-round TCR CDR3 RT-PCR. Each CDR3 protein gets one entry after TCRdb re-called the multiplex PCR reads with MiXCR. The sample lists under 350,000 distinct CDR3 sequences; roughly 20% were seen once. Input material: blood. All receptors come from a woman aged 45 to 65 with Graves' hyperthyroidism.

This clonotype occurred many times. The chain carries TRBV6-1 and TRBJ1-5; 9 nucleotides align to TRBD1. The V gene end was trimmed by 8 bases and the J gene end by 0 bases; junction bases not matched to a gene: 5. The length of the CDR3 is 15 residues. Per germline, CDR1 MNHNS and CDR2 SASEGT. The CDR3 DNA reads TGTGCCAGCGGTTGGACAGGGGATAGCAATCAGCCCCAGCATTTT. Translated: CASGWTGDSNQPQHF.

The J gene is TRBJ2-2, the V gene TRBV6-4; weak D call: TRBD2 (5 bases). CDR1 and CDR2 (germline): MRHNA, SNTAGT. The CDR3 totals 15 residues. The V end lost 11 bases, the J end lost 2 bases, and 18 bases lay between the germline ends. CDR3 protein: CARSIALDNTGELFF. The CDR3 DNA sequence: TGTGCCCGCTCCATAGCGCTAGATAACACCGGGGAGCTGTTTTTT.

V gene TRBV4-1 combines with J gene TRBJ1-3; perhaps TRBD1 as D (5 bases). This CDR3 comprises 19 residues. V was pared by 1 base and J by 8 bases, with 27 bases between. The germline gives CDR1 MGHRA, CDR2 YSYEKL. CDR3 nucleotides: TGCGCCAGCAGCCAAGTTGGGGCTGGAGGGGCTCAGATCCGGGACACCATATATTTT. Translated, it gives CASSQVGAGGAQIRDTIYF.

This clonotype came up many times. The gene calls are TRBV11-2 and TRBJ2-4, with a weak D call TRBD1 (5 bases). V was pared by 5 bases and J by 7 bases, with 15 bases between. Germline CDR1 and CDR2: SGHAT and FQNNGV. The CDR3 is 14 residues long. CDR3 loop: CASSTGTRGNIQYF. CDR3 bases: TGTGCCAGCAGCACAGGAACCCGAGGCAACATTCAGTACTTC.

This clonotype was detected a few times. This chain uses TRBV5-1 with TRBJ1-1, with unresolved D. Deletions cut 5 bases from V and 5 bases from J, with 10 bases between. The germline gives CDR1 SGHRS, CDR2 YFSETQ. This CDR3 contains 12 residues. The CDR3 reads CASRNPGTEAFF. DNA of the CDR3: TGCGCCAGCAGAAACCCGGGGACTGAAGCTTTCTTT.

The chain employs TRBV10-3 and TRBJ2-5, with D possibly being TRBD1 or TRBD2 (5 bases each). This CDR3 is 13 amino acids long. Germline CDR1 is ENHRY and CDR2 is SYGVKD. V was pared by 6 bases and J by 2 bases, with 10 bases between. CDR3 sequence (DNA): TGTGCCATCAGCCGGGACCTTCAAGAGACCCAGTACTTC. This sequence encodes CAISRDLQETQYF.

This clonotype was seen a handful of times. The rearrangement links TRBV5-1 to TRBJ2-1; 9 bases fit TRBD1. The germline gives CDR1 SGHRS, CDR2 YFSETQ. With 4 bases clipped from V and 5 bases from J, the junction kept 7 bases outside the gene matches. The CDR3 sequence is 15 residues long. The CDR3 sequence: CASSNPGQGNNEQFF. Here the CDR3 DNA reads TGCGCCAGCAGCAATCCGGGACAGGGAAACAATGAGCAGTTCTTC.

This clonotype was seen many times. This rearrangement joins TRBV5-1 to TRBJ2-2; no firm D call. Looked up from germline, CDR1 is SGHRS and CDR2 is YFSETQ. V was pared by 2 bases and J by 7 bases, with 12 bases between. CDR3 length equals 14 residues. The CDR3 protein is CASSLRPSDGELFF. DNA of the CDR3: TGCGCCAGCAGCTTACGCCCAAGTGACGGGGAGCTGTTTTTT.

This clonotype was recorded a few times. The chain employs TRBV14 and TRBJ2-2; D is undetermined. The CDR3 loop spans 13 amino acids. The ends were cut back, 2 bases at V and 5 bases at J, with 6 bases in the middle. Germline V gene data show CDR1 as SGHDN and CDR2 as FVKESK. The CDR3 DNA is TGTGCCAGCAGCCAAACACGTACCGGGGAGCTGTTTTTT. This codes for CASSQTRTGELFF.

The genes are TRBV7-3 and TRBJ1-5, with no clear D. The CDR3 length is 18 residues. Trimming removed 5 bases at V and 4 bases at J, with 24 bases between. Per germline, CDR1 SGHTA and CDR2 FQGTGA. The CDR3 loop reads CASSLLGSPVGWNQPQHF. The CDR3 nucleotides read TGTGCCAGCAGCCTACTAGGAAGCCCCGTGGGATGGAATCAGCCCCAGCATTTT.

This clonotype was counted between two and nine times. The V call is TRBV7-2, the J call TRBJ1-3, with 9 nucleotides matching TRBD1. Germline CDR1 SGHTA, CDR2 FQGNSA. Unmatched junction bases numbered 4, after V lost 5 bases and J lost 2 bases. This CDR3 is built from 15 residues. CDR3 DNA sequence: TGTGCCAGCAGCCCACAGGGGGCAACTGGAAACACCATATATTTT. This sequence encodes CASSPQGATGNTIYF.

This clonotype has a single count. The chain couples TRBV10-1 to TRBJ2-1; D may be TRBD1 (5 bases). Trimming removed 3 bases from V and 8 bases from J, with 17 bases in between. CDR3 length equals 15 residues. CDR1 is WNHNN and CDR2 is SYGVQD in the germline V gene (reference sequence). The CDR3 DNA is TGCGCCAGCAGTGACAGGGTCTGGGTTCGAGATGAGCAGTTCTTC. Its translation: CASSDRVWVRDEQFF.

This clonotype has more than one count but fewer than ten. This rearrangement joins TRBV5-1 to TRBJ2-5, with D possibly being TRBD2 (6 bases). V dropped 6 bases and J dropped 1 base, with 16 bases sitting between them. The germline V gene encodes CDR1 SGHRS and CDR2 YFSETQ. This CDR3 is 15 amino acids long. The CDR3 DNA sequence: TGCGCCAGCAATTTAGCGGAAATCAGCCAAGAGACCCAGTACTTC. It codes for CASNLAEISQETQYF.

The table lists this clonotype with many counts. The chain recombines TRBV20-1 with TRBJ1-6; TRBD1 might be the D (5 bases). The CDR3 contains 14 residues. Deletions cut 2 bases from V and 5 bases from J, with 10 bases between. The germline V gene encodes CDR1 DFQATT and CDR2 SNEGSKA (reference sequence). Here the CDR3 reads CSARSGQDNSPLHF. The CDR3 nucleotides read TGCAGTGCTAGATCGGGGCAGGATAATTCACCCCTCCACTTT.

This clonotype has a handful of counts. The chain has TRBV10-3 and TRBJ1-5; D remains unclear. V lost 11 bases, J lost 5 bases, and 10 bases lay in between. The CDR3 consists of 11 residues. Germline V gene data show CDR1 as ENHRY and CDR2 as SYGVKD. The CDR3 region is CAAGPHQPQHF. The DNA for the CDR3 is TGTGCCGCTGGGCCTCATCAGCCCCAGCATTTT.

This rearrangement joins TRBV20-1 to TRBJ2-5, with 9 positions matching TRBD2. CDR3 length equals 14 residues. Germline V gene lookup returns CDR1 DFQATT and CDR2 SNEGSKA (reference sequence). Germline trimming cut 0 bases from V and 5 bases from J; bases unmatched to any gene: 4. CDR3 in amino acids: CSAREIAGVETQYF. As DNA, the CDR3 is TGCAGTGCTAGAGAGATAGCGGGAGTTGAGACCCAGTACTTC.

This clonotype was recorded at least ten times. V and J are TRBV5-1 and TRBJ2-1; no reliable D call. Trimming took 5 bases from V and 5 from J, leaving 17 bases between them. The CDR3 has 15 residues. Looked up from germline, CDR1 is SGHRS and CDR2 is YFSETQ. CDR3 sequence: CASRPLQNEDNEQFF. CDR3 bases: TGCGCCAGCAGACCCCTACAGAACGAGGACAATGAGCAGTTCTTC. The full variable domain, its missing parts supplied by reference TRBV5-1 and TRBJ2-1, is KAGVTQTPRYLIKTRGQQVTLSCSPISGHRSVSWYQQTPGQGLQFLFEYFSETQRNKGNFPGRFSGRQFSNSRSEMNVSTLELGDSALYLCASRPLQNEDNEQFFGPGTRLTVL.

The chain links TRBV30 to TRBJ2-7, with D perhaps matching TRBD2 (5 bases). Germline lookup yields CDR1 GTSNPN and CDR2 SVGIG (reference sequence). This CDR3 has 12 residues. The V and J ends lost 2 bases and 4 bases respectively, with 9 bases between them. CDR3 nucleotides: TGTGCCTGGAGTCTAGCTGATTACGAGCAGTACTTC. Translating gives CAWSLADYEQYF.

CDR3 nucleotide sequence: TGTGCCAGCAGTGTGGGGTCTAGCGGGATTCAAGAGACCCAGTACTTC. Amino acid sequence: CASSVGSSGIQETQYF. The chain couples TRBV2 to TRBJ2-5, with 9 bases aligning to TRBD2. Trimming took 4 bases from V and 2 from J; bases not matched to a gene: 8. Germline V lookup: CDR1 SNHLY, CDR2 FYNNEI. CDR3 length equals 16 residues.

V and J are TRBV7-9 and TRBJ2-1; 9 bases are a match to TRBD2. Per the germline V gene, CDR1 is SEHNR and CDR2 is FQNEAQ (reference sequence). This CDR3 is built from 16 residues. With V trimmed by 1 base and J by 4 bases, 5 bases remained unmatched. The DNA of the CDR3 is TGTGCCAGCAGCTTAGGCGGACTAGCGCTATACAATGAGCAGTTCTTC. This sequence encodes CASSLGGLALYNEQFF.

This clonotype was found many times. The rearrangement joins TRBV13 to TRBJ2-5; 7 nucleotides line up with TRBD1. V trimming: 4 bases; J trimming: 2 bases; junction bases outside the gene matches: 4. CDR1 is PRHDT, CDR2 FYEKMQ, per germline (reference sequence). The length of the CDR3 is 14 residues. The CDR3: CASSSRQGQETQYF. CDR3 coding DNA: TGTGCCAGCAGCTCGAGACAGGGACAAGAGACCCAGTACTTC.

On this clonotype: Given a much more abundant clone one base away, this may be a read error. V and J are TRBV11-2 and TRBJ1-1; 8 bases map to TRBD1. CDR1 and CDR2 (germline): SGHAT, FQNNGV. After removal of 1 base from V and 7 bases from J, the junction contained 8 bases not matched to a gene. This CDR3 is built from 15 residues. As DNA, the CDR3 is TGTGCCAGCAGCTTAGGACAGGGGTTGTCATTTGAAGCTTTCTTT. It is translated as CASSLGQGLSFEAFF.

This clonotype was found a few times. The V call is TRBV5-1, the J call TRBJ1-2; D ambiguous. V was trimmed by 0 bases and J by 8 bases, leaving 20 bases between them. In germline, CDR1 is SGHRS, CDR2 YFSETQ. The CDR3 extends over 16 amino acids. CDR3 in amino acids: CASSLDSSIGLSGYTF. CDR3 coding DNA: TGCGCCAGCAGCTTGGACTCTTCCATAGGCCTGTCCGGCTACACCTTC.

This clonotype was seen at least ten times. This chain links TRBV28 with TRBJ2-1; 8 nucleotides line up with TRBD2. This CDR3 contains 15 residues. Germline loops: CDR1 MDHEN, CDR2 SYDVKM. J gave up 0 bases and V 6 bases, and 4 bases lay outside the gene matches. The CDR3 sequence is CASRASGFSYNEQFF. CDR3 coding DNA: TGTGCCAGCAGGGCTAGCGGGTTCTCCTACAATGAGCAGTTCTTC.